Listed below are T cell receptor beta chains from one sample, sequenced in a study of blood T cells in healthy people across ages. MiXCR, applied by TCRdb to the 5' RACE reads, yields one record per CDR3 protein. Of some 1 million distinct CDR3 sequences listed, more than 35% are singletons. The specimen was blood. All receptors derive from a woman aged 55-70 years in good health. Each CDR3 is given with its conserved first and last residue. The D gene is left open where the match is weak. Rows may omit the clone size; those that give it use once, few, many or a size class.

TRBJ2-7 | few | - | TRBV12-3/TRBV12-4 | CASSWREAHYEQYF | TGTGCCAGCAGTTGGAGAGAGGCGCACTACGAGCAGTACTTC
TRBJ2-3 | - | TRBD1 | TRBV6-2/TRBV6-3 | CASSSPGQTTDTQYF | TGTGCCAGCAGTTCGCCGGGACAGACCACAGATACGCAGTATTTT
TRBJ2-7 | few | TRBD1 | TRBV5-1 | CASSYRQGSHEQYF | TGCGCCAGCAGCTACCGACAGGGAAGCCACGAGCAGTACTTC
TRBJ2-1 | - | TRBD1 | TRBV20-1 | CSARFDRDRSNEQFF | TGCAGTGCTAGGTTTGACAGGGACCGGAGCAATGAGCAGTTCTTC
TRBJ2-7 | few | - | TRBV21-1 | CASSTWLAGKIYEQYF | TGTGCCAGCAGCACTTGGCTAGCGGGAAAAATTTACGAGCAGTACTTC
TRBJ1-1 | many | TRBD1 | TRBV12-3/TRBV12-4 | CASRGTGGYTEAFF | TGTGCCAGCAGAGGGACAGGGGGATACACTGAAGCTTTCTTT
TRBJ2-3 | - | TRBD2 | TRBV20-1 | CSVPGTSGIATQYF | TGCAGTGTTCCCGGGACTAGCGGGATCGCTACGCAGTATTTT
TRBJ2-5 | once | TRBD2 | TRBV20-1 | CSARGLAGGGETQYF | TGCAGTGCTAGAGGGCTAGCGGGAGGGGGGGAGACCCAGTACTTC
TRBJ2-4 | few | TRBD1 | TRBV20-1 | CSAPGQGAKNIQYF | TGCAGTGCCCCGGGACAGGGAGCCAAAAACATTCAGTACTTC
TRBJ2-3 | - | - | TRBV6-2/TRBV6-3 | CASSRPGRGNTDTQYF | TGTGCCAGCAGTAGGCCCGGACGGGGCAACACAGATACGCAGTATTTT
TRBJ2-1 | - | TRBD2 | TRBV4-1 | CASSQAGLAGETQFF | TGCGCCAGCAGCCAAGCGGGACTAGCGGGAGAGACCCAGTTCTTC
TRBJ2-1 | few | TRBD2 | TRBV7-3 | CASSRLAHGEQFF | TGTGCCAGCAGCCGACTAGCGCACGGAGAGCAGTTCTTC
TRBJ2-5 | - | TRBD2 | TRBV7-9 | CASSWAALWTSGSNEQYF | TGTGCCAGCAGCTGGGCGGCCCTATGGACTAGCGGGAGCAATGAGCAGTACTTC
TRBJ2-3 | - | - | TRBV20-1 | CSARDLTEDTDTQYF | TGCAGTGCTAGAGATCTGACAGAAGACACAGATACGCAGTATTTT
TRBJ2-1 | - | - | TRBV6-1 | CASEVVSTRSVQIFNEQFF | TGTGCCAGCGAAGTCGTGTCAACCAGGAGCGTCCAGATATTCAATGAGCAGTTCTTC
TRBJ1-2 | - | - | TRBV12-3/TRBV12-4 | CASSPGSLSSYGYTF | TGTGCCAGCAGCCCAGGGTCCCTTAGCTCGTATGGCTACACCTTC
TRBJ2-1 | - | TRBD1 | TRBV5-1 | CASSLATGTGIHEQFF | TGCGCCAGCAGCTTGGCGACCGGGACAGGGATCCATGAGCAGTTCTTC
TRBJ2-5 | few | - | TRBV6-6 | CASSYSQRETQYF | TGTGCCAGCAGTTACTCTCAACGGGAGACCCAGTACTTC
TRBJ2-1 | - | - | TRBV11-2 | CASSLDLSRKQFF | TGTGCCAGCAGCTTAGATCTCAGCCGTAAGCAGTTCTTC
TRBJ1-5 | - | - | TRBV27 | CASSNSGDQPQHF | TGTGCCAGCAGTAACTCGGGGGATCAGCCCCAGCATTTT
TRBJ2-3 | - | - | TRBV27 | CASSLYLTGLTDTQYF | TGTGCCAGCAGTTTATACCTAACAGGACTCACAGATACGCAGTATTTT
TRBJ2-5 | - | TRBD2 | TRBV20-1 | CSARGPGRETQYF | TGCAGTGCTAGAGGTCCCGGGAGGGAGACCCAGTACTTC
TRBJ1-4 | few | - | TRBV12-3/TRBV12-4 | CASSPGQNEKLFF | TGTGCCAGCAGCCCTGGACAGAATGAAAAACTGTTTTTT
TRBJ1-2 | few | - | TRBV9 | CASSLRPGGYTF | TGTGCCAGCAGCTTACGACCCGGAGGCTACACCTTC
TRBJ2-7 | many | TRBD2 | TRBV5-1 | CASSQSGTSDFYNEQYF | TGCGCCAGCAGCCAATCCGGGACTAGCGACTTCTACAATGAGCAGTACTTC
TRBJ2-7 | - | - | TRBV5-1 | CASNSPAGEQYF | TGCGCCAGCAACTCCCCTGCGGGGGAGCAGTACTTC
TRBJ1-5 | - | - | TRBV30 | CAWSPGSNQPQHF | TGTGCCTGGAGTCCGGGCAGTAATCAGCCCCAGCATTTT
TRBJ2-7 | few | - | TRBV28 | CASSLIKPYEQYF | TGTGCCAGCAGTTTGATTAAGCCCTACGAGCAGTACTTC
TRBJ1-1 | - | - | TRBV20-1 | CSARNSLRSNTEAFF | TGCAGTGCTAGGAACAGCCTAAGATCCAACACTGAAGCTTTCTTT
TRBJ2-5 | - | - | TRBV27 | CASSSDKGEAQYF | TGTGCCAGCAGTTCTGACAAAGGAGAGGCCCAGTACTTC
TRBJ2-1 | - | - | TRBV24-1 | CATRGRNEQFF | TGTGCCACCAGGGGTCGAAATGAGCAGTTCTTC
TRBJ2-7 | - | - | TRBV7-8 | CASSLGGPENEQYF | TGTGCCAGCAGCTTAGGCGGCCCAGAAAACGAGCAGTACTTC
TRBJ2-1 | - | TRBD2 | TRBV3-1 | CASSRAGAHYNEQFF | TGTGCCAGCAGCCGAGCGGGAGCCCACTACAATGAGCAGTTCTTC
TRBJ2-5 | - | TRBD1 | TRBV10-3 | CAISVTMDRAKETQYF | TGTGCCATCAGTGTTACTATGGACAGGGCGAAAGAGACCCAGTACTTC
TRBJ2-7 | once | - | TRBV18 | CASSPQKRVSFYEQYF | TGTGCCAGCTCACCACAGAAACGGGTCTCTTTCTACGAGCAGTACTTC
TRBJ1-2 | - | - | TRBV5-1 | CASSLEGGPDGYTF | TGCGCCAGCAGCTTGGAAGGGGGGCCGGATGGCTACACCTTC
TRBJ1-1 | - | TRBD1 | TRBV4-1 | CASSHRQGCEAFF | TGCGCCAGCAGCCACCGACAGGGGTGTGAAGCTTTCTTT
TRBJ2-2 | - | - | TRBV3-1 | CASSPAEGLNTGELFF | TGTGCCAGCAGCCCAGCCGAGGGCCTTAACACCGGGGAGCTGTTTTTT
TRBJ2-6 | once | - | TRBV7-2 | CASSLRGPGANVLTF | TGTGCCAGCAGCTTACGCGGCCCTGGGGCCAACGTCCTGACTTTC
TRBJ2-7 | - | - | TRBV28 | CASSPRADPYEQYF | TGTGCCAGCAGTCCCAGGGCCGATCCCTACGAGCAGTACTTC
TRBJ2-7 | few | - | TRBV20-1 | CSAQTIGGGGYEQYF | TGCAGTGCTCAAACAATAGGGGGGGGCGGTTACGAGCAGTACTTC
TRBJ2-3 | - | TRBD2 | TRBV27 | CATKLAVTGGPDTQYF | TGTGCCACCAAACTAGCGGTAACTGGGGGGCCAGACACGCAGTATTTT
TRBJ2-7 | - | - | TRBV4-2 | CASSQGLESLTYEQYF | TGTGCCAGCAGCCAGGGACTTGAATCCCTTACCTACGAGCAGTACTTC
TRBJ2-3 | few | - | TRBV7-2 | CASSDTSHTDTQYF | TGTGCCAGCAGCGACACTAGCCACACAGATACGCAGTATTTT
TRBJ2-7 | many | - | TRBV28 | CASSYGGAYEQYF | TGTGCCAGTAGCTATGGAGGTGCCTACGAGCAGTACTTC
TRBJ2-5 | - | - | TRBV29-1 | CSVDGGVRETQYF | TGCAGCGTGGATGGGGGAGTTAGAGAGACCCAGTACTTC
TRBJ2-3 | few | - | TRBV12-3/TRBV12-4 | CASSLPRSGHTDTQYF | TGTGCCAGCAGTTTACCGAGGAGCGGGCACACAGATACGCAGTATTTT
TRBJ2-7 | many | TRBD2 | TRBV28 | CASSLAGVYEQYF | TGTGCCAGCAGTTTAGCGGGAGTCTACGAGCAGTACTTC
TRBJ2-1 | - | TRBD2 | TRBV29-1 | CSGGLAGGLEQFF | TGCAGCGGCGGACTAGCGGGAGGGCTTGAGCAGTTCTTC
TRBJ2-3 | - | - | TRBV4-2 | CASSQAFVTGLDTQYF | TGTGCCAGCAGCCAAGCTTTCGTAACAGGCCTAGATACGCAGTATTTT
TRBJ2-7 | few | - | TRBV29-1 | CSVEGRPSFSYEQYF | TGCAGCGTTGAGGGGAGGCCCTCTTTCTCCTACGAGCAGTACTTC
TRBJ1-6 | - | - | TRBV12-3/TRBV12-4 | CASVRDAEVGSPLHF | TGTGCCAGCGTCCGGGACGCCGAGGTCGGTTCACCCCTCCACTTT
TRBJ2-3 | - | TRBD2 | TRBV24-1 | CATSDAGTSGRRMSTDTQYF | TGTGCCACCAGTGATGCCGGGACTAGCGGGAGGCGGATGAGCACAGATACGCAGTATTTT